These T cell receptor beta chains were read from a single sample in a study of cytomegalovirus exposure and HLA in healthy donors. Profiling relied on immunoSEQ multiplex PCR, and the TCRdb table lists in-frame clones only, not all of them. The sample comprises over 150,000 clones, roughly four fifths of which are singletons, and approximately 2% rests with the top ten. Sequencing was performed on PBMCs. Receptors were obtained from a woman between 18 and 30 years old in good health and CMV-seronegative. Each CDR3 is given with its conserved first and last residue. A D gene is named only where the DNA matches it firmly. Part of the rows lack a size; the others show once, few, many or a class for expanded clones.

j_gene	v_gene	d_gene	abundance	CDR3aa	CDR3nt
TRBJ1-5	TRBV19	NA	NA	CASSIRENQPQHF	TGTGCCAGTAGTATCCGAGAGAATCAGCCCCAGCATTTT
TRBJ2-2	TRBV4-1	NA	NA	CASSPGSGYDTGELFF	TGCGCCAGCAGCCCCGGGTCCGGGTATGACACCGGGGAGCTGTTTTTT
TRBJ2-7	TRBV6-5	TRBD1	NA	CASSRRTGKTDEQYF	TGTGCCAGCAGTAGGAGGACAGGGAAGACCGACGAGCAGTACTTC
TRBJ1-1	TRBV7-9	NA	NA	CASSAQGSTEAFF	TGTGCCAGCAGTGCCCAGGGGAGCACTGAAGCTTTCTTT
TRBJ2-7	TRBV2	TRBD1	NA	CASRPGQGLDEQYF	TGTGCCAGCAGACCTGGACAGGGGCTGGACGAGCAGTACTTC
TRBJ2-7	TRBV2	TRBD1	NA	CASSGQGPTYEQYF	TGTGCCAGCAGTGGACAGGGACCTACCTACGAGCAGTACTTC
TRBJ1-5	TRBV19	TRBD1	NA	CASTTIEQGKPQHF	TGTGCCAGTACCACAATAGAACAGGGGAAGCCCCAGCATTTT
TRBJ2-6	TRBV18	TRBD1	few	CASSLRTGALSGANVLTF	TGTGCCAGCTCTCTCAGGACAGGGGCTCTCTCTGGGGCCAACGTCCTGACTTTC
TRBJ1-1	TRBV7-5	NA	NA	CVRSLVVRPTNTEAFF	TGTGTCAGAAGCTTGGTTGTCAGGCCAACGAACACTGAAGCTTTCTTT
TRBJ1-2	TRBV9	NA	once	CASSVEAGSYGYTF	TGTGCCAGCAGCGTAGAAGCGGGCAGCTATGGCTACACCTTC
TRBJ2-3	TRBV4-2	TRBD2	NA	CASSHELAGGTDTQYF	TGTGCCAGCAGCCACGAACTAGCGGGGGGTACAGATACGCAGTATTTT
TRBJ1-1	TRBV4-1	NA	few	CASSQRGFGTEAFF	TGCGCCAGCAGCCAACGGGGGTTCGGCACTGAAGCTTTCTTT
TRBJ2-6	TRBV28	NA	few	CASSAPSGANVLTF	TGTGCCAGCAGTGCGCCCTCTGGGGCCAACGTCCTGACTTTC
TRBJ1-4	TRBV28	NA	NA	CASSLRGNNEKLFF	TGTGCCAGCAGTCTCAGAGGTAATAATGAAAAACTGTTTTTT
TRBJ1-5	TRBV6-1	TRBD1	NA	CASSRGQLNQPQHF	TGTGCCAGCAGTAGGGGACAGCTCAATCAGCCCCAGCATTTT
TRBJ2-1	TRBV18	TRBD2	once	CASSPTLAGGTEQFF	TGTGCCAGCTCACCCACGCTAGCGGGAGGAACTGAGCAGTTCTTC
TRBJ2-1	TRBV29-1	NA	NA	CSVEVQQAEQFF	TGCAGCGTTGAGGTTCAGCAGGCTGAGCAGTTCTTC
TRBJ1-1	TRBV25-1	NA	NA	CASSGLVAGEAFF	TGTGCCAGCAGTGGGTTGGTGGCAGGTGAAGCTTTCTTT
TRBJ2-7	TRBV29-1	TRBD1	NA	CSAGKGGDEQYF	TGCAGCGCCGGGAAAGGGGGCGACGAGCAGTACTTC
TRBJ2-3	TRBV5-6	NA	NA	CASSFGGDTQYF	TGTGCCAGCAGCTTCGGGGGAGATACGCAGTATTTT
TRBJ1-1	TRBV27	NA	NA	CASSPTGKNTEAFF	TGTGCCAGCAGTCCTACAGGAAAAAACACTGAAGCTTTCTTT
TRBJ1-2	TRBV28	NA	NA	CASTTGDIFPYGYTF	TGTGCCAGCACTACAGGCGATATTTTCCCCTATGGCTACACCTTC
TRBJ1-4	TRBV6-1	TRBD1	NA	CASSEGQGFEKLFF	TGTGCCAGCAGTGAAGGACAGGGTTTTGAAAAACTGTTTTTT
TRBJ2-1	TRBV18	NA	once	CASSPWTDYNEQFF	TGTGCCAGCTCACCGTGGACAGATTACAATGAGCAGTTCTTC
TRBJ2-3	TRBV5-1	NA	NA	CASKRDLGTDTQYF	TGCGCCAGCAAAAGGGACTTGGGCACAGATACGCAGTATTTT
TRBJ2-5	TRBV27	TRBD2	NA	CASSVWGGNQETQYF	TGTGCCAGCAGTGTCTGGGGGGGGAACCAAGAGACCCAGTACTTC
TRBJ2-6	TRBV5-1	NA	once	CASSVLSPVSGANVLTF	TGCGCCAGCAGTGTTCTATCTCCGGTATCTGGGGCCAACGTCCTGACTTTC
TRBJ2-1	TRBV15	NA	NA	CATRAERVNNEQFF	TGTGCCACCAGGGCGGAGCGGGTGAACAATGAGCAGTTCTTC
TRBJ2-3	TRBV7-9	NA	NA	CSSSSRRTAGVTDTQYF	TGTTCCAGCAGCTCTCGACGGACCGCCGGGGTCACAGATACGCAGTATTTT
TRBJ2-2	TRBV16	NA	NA	CASSLQGTGELFF	TGTGCCAGCAGCCTTCAGGGCACCGGGGAGCTGTTTTTT
TRBJ1-2	TRBV10-3	NA	NA	CATKRGNYGYTF	TGTGCCACCAAGAGGGGGAACTATGGCTACACCTTC
TRBJ2-1	TRBV5-1	NA	NA	CASSQQGITYNEQFF	TGCGCCAGCAGCCAACAGGGAATAACCTACAATGAGCAGTTCTTC